The 23 T cell receptor beta chains below were found in one sample sequenced in a study of cytomegalovirus exposure and HLA in healthy donors. PCR primers comprised 60 Vbeta and 13 Jbeta primers. Repertoires were generated with immunoSEQ multiplex PCR, while TCRdb's copy carries only in-frame clones and drops some. Seen here are about 160,000 clones, roughly 80% observed once, and the top ten hold around 1%. Sequenced input: PBMCs. These receptors came from a man aged 30 to 39 in good health and CMV-seronegative.

The chain has TRBV9 and TRBJ1-2; tentatively, D is TRBD1 (6 bases). V was pared by 3 bases and J by 2 bases, with 14 bases between. Germline lookup yields CDR1 SGDLS and CDR2 YYNGEE. CDR3 length: 15 residues. This chain's CDR3 is CASSEGGGANYGYTF. The CDR3 DNA reads TGTGCCAGCAGCGAGGGGGGAGGGGCGAACTATGGCTACACCTTC.

The chain links TRBV19 to TRBJ1-5; 8 bases map to TRBD1. The length of the CDR3 is 15 residues. Germline values: CDR1 LNHDA, CDR2 SQIVND (reference sequence). V was clipped by 9 bases and J by 2 bases; unmatched bases: 9. The CDR3 region has the DNA TGTGCCAGCCGTGACAGGGGAAGAGGCAATCAGCCCCAGCATTTT. Translated: CASRDRGRGNQPQHF.

The chain combines TRBV7-3 with TRBJ2-2; 9 nucleotides line up with TRBD1. With V trimmed by 5 bases and J by 2 bases, 3 bases remained unmatched. CDR3 length: 15 amino acids. Germline V gene data show CDR1 as SGHTA and CDR2 as FQGTGA. This chain's CDR3 is CASSRTGDNTGELFF. CDR3 sequence (DNA): TGTGCCAGCAGCCGGACAGGGGACAACACCGGGGAGCTGTTTTTT.

The chain combines TRBV27 with TRBJ2-7, with D tentatively TRBD2 (5 bases). V gave up 3 bases and J gave up 2 bases, with 8 bases separating them. The CDR3 consists of 13 residues. In germline, CDR1 is MNHEY, CDR2 SMNVEV (reference sequence). The CDR3 region is CASSFGDTYEQYF. The CDR3 DNA sequence: TGTGCCAGCAGTTTCGGGGATACCTACGAGCAGTACTTC.

This chain uses TRBV7-9 with TRBJ1-1, with 7 positions matching TRBD1. The ends lost 6 bases at V and 2 bases at J; junction bases unmatched: 12. This CDR3 region has 16 residues. Germline-derived CDR1 and CDR2 are SEHNR and FQNEAQ (reference sequence). The CDR3 DNA follows: TGTGCCAGCAGGGGGGACAGACTTTCCCCTAACACTGAAGCTTTCTTT. Protein sequence: CASRGDRLSPNTEAFF. Combining the CDR3 with reference TRBV7-9 and TRBJ1-1 gives the whole variable domain DTGVSQNPRHKITKRGQNVTFRCDPISEHNRLYWYRQTLGQGPEFLTYFQNEAQLEKSRLLSDRFSAERPKGSFSTLEIQRTEQGDSAMYLCASRGDRLSPNTEAFFGQGTRLTVV.

The chain carries TRBV2 and TRBJ1-5, with D uncertain. The ends were cut back, 8 bases at V and 3 bases at J, with 17 bases in the middle. Germline lookup yields CDR1 SNHLY and CDR2 FYNNEI. The CDR3 runs 15 residues. CDR3 nucleotide sequence: TGTGCCAGCGGTGGTCTGGGCCACCCCAATCAGCCCCAGCATTTT. Translating it yields CASGGLGHPNQPQHF.

The genes are TRBV12-5 and TRBJ1-1; D possibly corresponds to TRBD1 (5 bases). Germline values: CDR1 LGHNT, CDR2 FRNRAP. The CDR3 sequence is 14 residues long. V was cut by 3 bases and J by 3 bases, with 11 bases left in between. CDR3 sequence reads: CASGLSGWDTEAFF. In nucleotides, the CDR3 is TGTGCTAGTGGTTTATCAGGGTGGGACACTGAAGCTTTCTTT.

This chain links TRBV7-3 with TRBJ2-1, with D possibly being TRBD1 (5 bases). V was shortened by 2 bases and J by 7 bases, with 12 bases between the two germline ends. The CDR3 runs 14 residues. Germline V gene lookup returns CDR1 SGHTA and CDR2 FQGTGA. In DNA, the CDR3 is TGTGCCAGCAGCTTATTCTATGGGGCTAATGAGCAGTTCTTC. Amino acids: CASSLFYGANEQFF.

The chain uses TRBV6-4 and TRBJ2-2; TRBD1 aligns across 10 bases. The CDR3 runs 15 residues. The V and J ends lost 4 bases and 6 bases, in that order; junction bases with no gene match: 5. CDR1 and CDR2 (germline): MRHNA, SNTAGT. The CDR3 bases are TGTGCCAGCAGTGTTGACAGGGGGCTAGCCGGGGAGCTGTTTTTT. Its protein product is CASSVDRGLAGELFF.

The J gene is TRBJ1-5, the V gene TRBV6-5; D may be TRBD1 (5 bases). The germline CDR1 and CDR2 sequences are MNHEY and SVGAGI. This CDR3 comprises 13 residues. The ends were cut back, 2 bases at V and 6 bases at J, with 8 bases in the middle. The CDR3 sequence is CASSYRGGQPQHF. CDR3 coding DNA: TGTGCCAGCAGTTACAGGGGCGGTCAGCCCCAGCATTTT.

The CDR3 here is CASSDKGLAGVQEQFF. The CDR3 coding sequence is TGCGCCAGCAGCGACAAGGGACTAGCGGGAGTTCAAGAGCAGTTCTTC. J is TRBJ2-1 and V is TRBV5-1, with 14 nucleotides matching TRBD2. The CDR3 covers 16 residues. Germline V gene lookup returns CDR1 SGHRS and CDR2 YFSETQ. The J segment lost 10 bases and the V segment lost 4 bases, leaving 10 bases of the junction unmatched.

The chain links TRBV6-5 to TRBJ1-2; possibly TRBD1 for D (5 bases). Germline CDR1 and CDR2: MNHEY and SVGAGI. The CDR3 runs 16 residues. The germline V and J ends were trimmed by 2 bases and 4 bases, with 17 bases remaining between them. The CDR3 spells CASSYARGMGSYGYTF. The CDR3 DNA sequence: TGTGCCAGCAGTTACGCCCGGGGGATGGGGTCCTATGGCTACACCTTC.

The rearrangement links TRBV5-4 to TRBJ2-7; maybe TRBD1 (5 bases). The V gene's germline CDR1 is SGHNT and CDR2 YYREEE (reference sequence). CDR3 size: 13 residues. Trimming stripped 2 bases from V and 3 bases from J, with 9 bases between. CDR3 loop: CASSFQGLYEQYF. The CDR3 bases are TGTGCCAGCAGCTTTCAGGGTCTCTACGAGCAGTACTTC.

This chain uses TRBV27 with TRBJ1-5; D call uncertain. The CDR3 consists of 14 residues. Looked up from germline, CDR1 is MNHEY and CDR2 is SMNVEV (reference sequence). V was shortened by 2 bases and J by 0 bases, with 5 bases between the two germline ends. In DNA, the CDR3 is TGTGCCAGCAGTTTACGGAGTAGCAATCAGCCCCAGCATTTT. Translating gives CASSLRSSNQPQHF.

V usage is TRBV10-1 and J usage is TRBJ2-5; TRBD1 is a possible D gene (6 bases). Trimming cost V 6 bases and J 3 bases, with 11 bases left between them. The V gene's germline CDR1 is WNHNN and CDR2 SYGVQD (reference sequence). This CDR3 comprises 13 residues. The CDR3 sequence is CASRRDTEETQYF. The CDR3 bases are TGCGCCAGCAGACGGGACACAGAAGAGACCCAGTACTTC.

V usage is TRBV5-1 and J usage is TRBJ2-7; 11 nucleotides line up with TRBD2. CDR1 SGHRS and CDR2 YFSETQ come from the germline V gene. J gave up 7 bases and V 4 bases, and 10 bases lay outside the gene matches. This CDR3 has 15 amino acids. The CDR3 protein is CASSPLAGGPVEQYF. For the CDR3, the DNA is TGCGCCAGCAGCCCCTTAGCGGGAGGGCCGGTTGAGCAGTACTTC.

This chain uses TRBV6-5 with TRBJ2-1; tentatively, D is TRBD1 (6 bases). In germline, CDR1 is MNHEY, CDR2 SVGAGI. This CDR3 contains 14 residues. Trimming cost V 5 bases and J 5 bases, with 13 bases left between them. The CDR3 here is CASSRDWDNNEQFF. The CDR3, as DNA: TGTGCCAGCAGTAGGGATTGGGACAACAATGAGCAGTTCTTC.

V usage is TRBV29-1 and J usage is TRBJ2-2; the D is unclear. V dropped 4 bases and J dropped 4 bases, with 13 bases sitting between them. This CDR3 contains 14 residues. Germline-derived CDR1 and CDR2 are SQVTM and ANQGSEA. CDR3 bases: TGCAGCGTTGCGACTGCCTTTGTCACCGGGGAGCTGTTTTTT. This codes for CSVATAFVTGELFF.

V gene TRBV4-2 combines with J gene TRBJ2-3; 8 nucleotides match TRBD2. The V segment lost 4 bases and the J segment 6 bases; nucleotides outside the gene matches: 9. CDR3 length: 15 residues. Germline CDR1 is LGHNA and CDR2 is YNFKEQ. The CDR3 DNA is TGTGCCAGCAGCCCTCATCCGGGGGGGAGCGATACGCAGTATTTT. It is translated as CASSPHPGGSDTQYF.

About this clone itself: The CDR3 does not close with the conserved phenylalanine or tryptophan, likely indicating a read error. No DNA is shown, since the ends of the CDR3 on it are uncertain; the CDR3 is the one TCRdb lists. The chain couples TRBV3-2 to TRBJ2-3; the DNA was not compared with TRBD2, the D call given in the table. TRBV3-2 is reported as a pseudogene. The CDR3 sequence runs 9 residues, both termini included. The CDR3 loop is CASSLGGGP.

The rearrangement uses TRBV7-3 and TRBJ2-2; 15 nucleotides match TRBD2. The CDR3 totals 15 residues. V dropped 5 bases and J dropped 7; count of bases not matched to a gene: 2. Germline values: CDR1 SGHTA, CDR2 FQGTGA. The CDR3 protein is CASSPGLAGGGELFF. The CDR3 DNA reads as TGTGCCAGCAGCCCGGGACTAGCGGGAGGCGGGGAGCTGTTTTTT. Supplemented by reference TRBV7-3 and TRBJ2-2, the full variable domain reads GAGVSQTPSNKVTEKGKYVELRCDPISGHTALYWYRQSLGQGPEFLIYFQGTGAADDSGLPNDRFFAVRPEGSVSTLKIQRTERGDSAVYLCASSPGLAGGGELFFGEGSRLTVL.

This chain uses TRBV19 with TRBJ2-5, with 8 bases lining up with TRBD1. The germline V gene encodes CDR1 LNHDA and CDR2 SQIVND (reference sequence). The CDR3 extends over 16 amino acids. After removal of 3 bases from V and 3 bases from J, the junction contained 9 bases not matched to a gene. The CDR3 bases are TGTGCCAGTAGTATTAGGGCAGGGGGCCTTAAAGAGACCCAGTACTTC. Its protein product is CASSIRAGGLKETQYF.

The CDR3 DNA follows: TGCGCCAGCAGCCTCCAACCGGGACAGGGGGCTCGCGAGCAGTACTTC. This translates into CASSLQPGQGAREQYF. This chain links TRBV5-1 with TRBJ2-5, with 12 bases fitting TRBD1. The J call is uncertain, as TRBJ2-7 better fits the DNA end. The CDR3 has 16 amino acids. Looked up from germline, CDR1 is SGHRS and CDR2 is YFSETQ.